This T cell receptor (beta chain) is from a study of blood T cell repertoires in COVID-19. Study context: From T cells, B-cell-depleted T cells, or PBMCs came the material, which was cDNA or gDNA.

This clone was observed once. Per the study methods: The assay estimated nucleated cells by amplifying reference gene primers. Repertoires were generated with immunoSEQ multiplex PCR, while TCRdb's copy carries only in-frame clones and drops some. The DNA was the basis for D and trimming; V, J and clone size are from that table. The sample records approximately 240,000 clones, nearly 90% being singletons. The receptor was derived from a woman aged 40 to 49 who had recovered from COVID-19. The source material was peripheral blood.

The CDR3 nucleotides are TGCGCCAGCAGCCAGGAGACAGGGGGGGGGTACGAGCAGTACTTC. Translated: CASSQETGGGYEQYF. The genes are TRBV4-1 and TRBJ2-7; 9 nucleotides match TRBD1. The CDR3 contains 15 residues. Germline loops: CDR1 MGHRA, CDR2 YSYEKL. V lost 3 bases, J lost 4 bases, and 7 bases stayed unmatched.